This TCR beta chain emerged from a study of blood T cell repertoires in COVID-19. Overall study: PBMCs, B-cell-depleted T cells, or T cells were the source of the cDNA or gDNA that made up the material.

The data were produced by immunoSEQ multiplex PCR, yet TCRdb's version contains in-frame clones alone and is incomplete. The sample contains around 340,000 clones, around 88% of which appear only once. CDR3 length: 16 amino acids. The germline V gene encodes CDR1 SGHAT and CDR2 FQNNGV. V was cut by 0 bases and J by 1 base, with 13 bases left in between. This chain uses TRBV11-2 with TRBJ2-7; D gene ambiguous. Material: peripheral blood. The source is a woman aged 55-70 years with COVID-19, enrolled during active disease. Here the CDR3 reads CASSLDGLVRSYEQYF. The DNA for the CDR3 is TGTGCCAGCAGCTTAGATGGCCTCGTGAGGTCCTACGAGCAGTACTTC.